This T cell receptor (beta chain) derives from a study of T cell changes during pregnancy in multiple sclerosis (dated by TCRdb to about 2019). Background for the entire study: In women with multiple sclerosis, the researchers looked at how the T cell repertoire shifted as pregnancy progressed.

CDR1 and CDR2 are drawn from the germline V gene: MNHEY, SVGAGI. There are 14 amino acids in the CDR3, from cysteine to phenylalanine inclusive. The read is trimmed to its CDR3 DNA, 42 bases read in frame from base 1. V loses 0 bases, J loses 5 bases, and the germline ends lie 8 bases apart. Preparation of the library involved the immunoSEQ multiplex PCR assay. TCRdb took this table from immuneACCESS and kept in-frame rearrangements with V and J called. Such tables lack part of the clones; where checked against another copy, unresolved V genes explain under half of the gap, and the rest is unexplained. The sample contains approximately 45,000 clones, around four fifths of them found a single time. The top ten constitute 0.64% of the sample. Concerning this clone: Its binding antigen is unknown. Base qualities are not at hand, and no much larger clone is one base apart.

The origin of this receptor is a female donor with multiple sclerosis, enrolled in a pregnancy study. The material was CD4+ T cells from peripheral blood mononuclear cells, obtained before pregnancy. The rearranged segments are TRBV6-5 and TRBJ1-5, and perhaps TRBD1 as D gene, on 6 matching bases. The DNA sequence follows: TGTGCCAGCAGTTACTCAGACAGGCATCAGCCCCAGCATTTT. Its protein is CASSYSDRHQPQHF.